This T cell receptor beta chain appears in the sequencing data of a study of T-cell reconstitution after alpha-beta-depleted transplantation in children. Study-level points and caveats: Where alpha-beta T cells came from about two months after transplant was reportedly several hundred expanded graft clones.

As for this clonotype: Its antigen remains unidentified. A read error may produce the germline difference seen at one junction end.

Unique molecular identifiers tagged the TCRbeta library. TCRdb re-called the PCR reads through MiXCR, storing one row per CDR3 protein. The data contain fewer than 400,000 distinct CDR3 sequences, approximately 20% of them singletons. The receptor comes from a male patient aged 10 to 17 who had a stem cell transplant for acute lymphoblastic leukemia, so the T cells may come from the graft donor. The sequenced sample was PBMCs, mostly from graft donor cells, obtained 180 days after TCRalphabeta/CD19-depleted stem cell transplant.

The CDR3 nucleotides read TGTGCCTGCAGAATCTACAGGGATGGATCCCTCCACTTT. Amino acids: CACRIYRDGSLHF. The chain combines TRBV6-6 with TRBJ1-6, with D possibly being TRBD1 (6 bases). Germline CDR1 reads MNHNY; CDR2 reads SVGAGI (reference sequence). There are 13 residues in the CDR3.